This T cell receptor beta chain emerged from a study of PD-1 blockade in classical Hodgkin lymphoma. Notes on the study in general: Patients newly diagnosed and complete responders had comparable baseline diversity.

In regard to this clone: The antigen is unknown.

Time point indicated: cycle 4 day 1 (C4D1), after less than seven weeks of nivolumab. Each and every patient relapsed after autologous stem cell transplantation, and patients got differing brentuximab vedotin exposure. TCRdb's table, derived via immunoSEQ multiplex PCR, lists solely in-frame clones and lacks some. The sample lists about 93,000 clones; 78% were seen once. Specimen: peripheral blood mononuclear cells (PBMCs), collected before the fourth cycle of nivolumab. This receptor was identified in a human donor with classical Hodgkin lymphoma.

CDR3 DNA: TGTGCCAGTAGCTCCGGACTAGCGGGAAGCTCCTACGAGCAGTACTTC. This codes for CASSSGLAGSSYEQYF. The chain is built from TRBV19 and TRBJ2-7; 12 bases agree with TRBD2. Germline values: CDR1 LNHDA, CDR2 SQIVND (reference sequence). The length of the CDR3 is 16 residues. V shed 6 bases, J shed 0 bases, and the junction held 6 bases outside the gene matches.